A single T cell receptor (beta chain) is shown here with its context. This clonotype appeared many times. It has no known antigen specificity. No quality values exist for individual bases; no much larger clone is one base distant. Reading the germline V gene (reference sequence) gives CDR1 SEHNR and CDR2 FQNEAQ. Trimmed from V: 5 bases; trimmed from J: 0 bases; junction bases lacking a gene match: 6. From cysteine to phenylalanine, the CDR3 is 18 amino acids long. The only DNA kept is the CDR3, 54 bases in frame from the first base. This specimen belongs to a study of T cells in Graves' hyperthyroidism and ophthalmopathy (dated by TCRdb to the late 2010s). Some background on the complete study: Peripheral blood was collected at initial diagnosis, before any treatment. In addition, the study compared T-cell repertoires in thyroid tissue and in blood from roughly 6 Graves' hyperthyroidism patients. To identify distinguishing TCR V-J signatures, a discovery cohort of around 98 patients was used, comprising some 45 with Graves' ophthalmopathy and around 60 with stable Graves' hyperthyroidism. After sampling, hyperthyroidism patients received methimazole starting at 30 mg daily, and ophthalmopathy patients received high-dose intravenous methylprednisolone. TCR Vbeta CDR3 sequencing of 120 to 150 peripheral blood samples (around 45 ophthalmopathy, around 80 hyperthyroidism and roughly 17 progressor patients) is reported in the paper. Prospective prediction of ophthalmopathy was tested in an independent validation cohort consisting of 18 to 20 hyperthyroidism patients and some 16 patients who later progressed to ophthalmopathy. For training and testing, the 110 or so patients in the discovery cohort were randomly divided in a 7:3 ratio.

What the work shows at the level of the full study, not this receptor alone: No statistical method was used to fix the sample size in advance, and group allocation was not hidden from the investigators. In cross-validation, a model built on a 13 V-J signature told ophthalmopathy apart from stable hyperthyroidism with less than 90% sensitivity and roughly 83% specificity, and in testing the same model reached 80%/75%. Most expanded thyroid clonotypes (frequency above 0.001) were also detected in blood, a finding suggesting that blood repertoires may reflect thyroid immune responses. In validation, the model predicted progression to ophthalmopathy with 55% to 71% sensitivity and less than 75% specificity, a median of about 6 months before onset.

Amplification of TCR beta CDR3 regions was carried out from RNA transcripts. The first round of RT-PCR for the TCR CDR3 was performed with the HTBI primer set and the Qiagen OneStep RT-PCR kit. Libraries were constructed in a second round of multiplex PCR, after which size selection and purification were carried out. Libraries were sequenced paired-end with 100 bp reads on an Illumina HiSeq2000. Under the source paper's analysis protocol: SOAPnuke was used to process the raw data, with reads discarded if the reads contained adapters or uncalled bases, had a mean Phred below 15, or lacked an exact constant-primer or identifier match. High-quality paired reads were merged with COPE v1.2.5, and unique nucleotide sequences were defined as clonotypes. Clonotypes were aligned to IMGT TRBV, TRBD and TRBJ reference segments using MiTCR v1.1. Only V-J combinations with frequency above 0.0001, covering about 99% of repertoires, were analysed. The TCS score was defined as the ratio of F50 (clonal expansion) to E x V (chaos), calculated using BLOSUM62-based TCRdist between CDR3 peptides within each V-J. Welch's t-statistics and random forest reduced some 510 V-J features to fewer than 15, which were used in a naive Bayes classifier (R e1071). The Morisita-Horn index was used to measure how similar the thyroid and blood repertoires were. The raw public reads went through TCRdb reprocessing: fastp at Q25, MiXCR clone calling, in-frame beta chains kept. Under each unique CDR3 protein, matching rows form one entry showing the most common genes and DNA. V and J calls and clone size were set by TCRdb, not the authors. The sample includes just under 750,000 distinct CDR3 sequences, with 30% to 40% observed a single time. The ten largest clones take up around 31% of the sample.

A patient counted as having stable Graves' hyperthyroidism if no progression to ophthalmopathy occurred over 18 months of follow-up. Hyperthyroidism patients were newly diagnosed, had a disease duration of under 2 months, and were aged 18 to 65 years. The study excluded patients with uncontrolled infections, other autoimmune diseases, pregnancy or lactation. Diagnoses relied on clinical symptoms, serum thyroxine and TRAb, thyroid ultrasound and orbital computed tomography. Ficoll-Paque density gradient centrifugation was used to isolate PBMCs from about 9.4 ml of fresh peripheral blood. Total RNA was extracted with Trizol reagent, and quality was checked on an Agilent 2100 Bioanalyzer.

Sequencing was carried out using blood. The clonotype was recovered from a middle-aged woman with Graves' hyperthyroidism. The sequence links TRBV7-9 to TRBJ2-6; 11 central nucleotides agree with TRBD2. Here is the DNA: TGTGCCAGCAGCAAATTAGCGGGAGGGCCCTCTGGGGCCAACGTCCTGACTTTC. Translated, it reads CASSKLAGGPSGANVLTF.